These 19 T cell receptor beta chains came from one sample sequenced in a study of blood T cell repertoires in COVID-19. The assay was immunoSEQ multiplex PCR, and TCRdb's table has in-frame clones only and misses some. The repertoire holds some 91,000 clones, around three quarters seen once, with about 6.4% in the top ten. Sample: peripheral blood. The source of these receptors is a man between 65 and 85 years old with acute or convalescent COVID-19.

The chain joins TRBV6-5 to TRBJ1-2; TRBD1 matches 7 bases. CDR1 and CDR2 (germline): MNHEY, SVGAGI. J gave up 0 bases and V 6 bases, and 4 bases lay outside the gene matches. The CDR3 runs 14 residues. The DNA of the CDR3 is TGTGCCAGCAGACAGGGGATTGCTAACTATGGCTACACCTTC. Amino acids: CASRQGIANYGYTF.

This rearrangement joins TRBV28 to TRBJ2-7; 9 nucleotides agree with TRBD1. J lost 1 base, V lost 6 bases, and 7 bases had no gene match. Per the germline V gene, CDR1 is MDHEN and CDR2 is SYDVKM. The CDR3 extends over 15 amino acids. DNA of the CDR3: TGTGCCAGCAGCCGCAGGGGACAGGGATCCTACGAGCAGTACTTC. This codes for CASSRRGQGSYEQYF.

The rearrangement joins TRBV5-4 to TRBJ1-6, with no clear D. CDR3 length: 15 residues. Trimming pared 3 bases from V and 0 bases from J, leaving 7 bases between. Germline V gene data show CDR1 as SGHNT and CDR2 as YYREEE (reference sequence). The CDR3, as DNA: TGTGCCAGCAGCTCTGAGAGCTCCTATAATTCACCCCTCCACTTT. Amino acid sequence: CASSSESSYNSPLHF.

The chain carries TRBV20-1 and TRBJ1-4; tentatively, D is TRBD1 (6 bases). V dropped 6 bases and J dropped 3 bases, with 14 bases sitting between them. Germline-derived CDR1 and CDR2 are DFQATT and SNEGSKA (reference sequence). This CDR3 comprises 14 residues. The CDR3 coding sequence is TGCAGTGCGAGTGACAGGTTGGCTAATGAAAAACTGTTTTTT. It translates to CSASDRLANEKLFF.

J is TRBJ2-1 and V is TRBV20-1; 7 nucleotides agree with TRBD2. This CDR3 region has 11 residues. J was trimmed by 9 bases and V by 2 bases; bases with no gene match: 1. Per germline, CDR1 DFQATT and CDR2 SNEGSKA (reference sequence). CDR3 protein: CSARSGAEQFF. In DNA form, the CDR3 reads TGCAGTGCTAGAAGCGGGGCTGAGCAGTTCTTC.

The gene calls are TRBV6-5 and TRBJ1-2; the D is unclear. Germline V gives CDR1 MNHEY, CDR2 SVGAGI. The CDR3 loop spans 14 amino acids. Trimming removed 6 bases at V and 3 bases at J, with 14 bases between. CDR3 residues: CASSPYGDDYGYTF. The CDR3 nucleotides are TGTGCCAGCAGCCCATACGGGGATGACTATGGCTACACCTTC.

This clone was counted once. The gene calls are TRBV5-1 and TRBJ2-1; 7 positions agree with TRBD1. V lost 1 base to trimming and J lost 10 bases; unmatched junction nucleotides: 2. The germline V gene has CDR1 SGHRS and CDR2 YFSETQ. The CDR3 runs 12 residues. The CDR3 region has the DNA TGCGCCAGCAGCTTGACAGGGGTCGAGCAGTTCTTC. As protein: CASSLTGVEQFF.

This clone is classed as medium-sized (0.01 to 0.1%). This chain uses TRBV5-1 with TRBJ1-1; 8 positions match TRBD1. CDR1 is SGHRS and CDR2 is YFSETQ in the germline V gene. The CDR3 totals 16 residues. With V trimmed by 0 bases and J by 5 bases, 9 bases remained unmatched. CDR3 coding DNA: TGCGCCAGCAGCTTGGCATATCAGGGGGCCTGGACTGAAGCTTTCTTT. It encodes CASSLAYQGAWTEAFF.

The CDR3 protein is CASSPGGAQYEQYF. The CDR3, as DNA: TGTGCCAGCAGCCCGGGGGGCGCCCAGTACGAGCAGTACTTC. The V call is TRBV27, the J call TRBJ2-7, with D maybe TRBD2 (7 bases). The V end was cut by 6 bases, the J end by 4 bases, with 16 bases between. Germline-derived CDR1 and CDR2 are MNHEY and SMNVEV (reference sequence). The CDR3 has 14 residues.

This clone was counted only a few times. This chain uses TRBV7-2 with TRBJ1-3, with D hard to call. Trimming removed 0 bases from V and 2 bases from J, with 8 bases in between. Germline V gene data show CDR1 as SGHTA and CDR2 as FQGNSA. The CDR3 covers 15 residues. This CDR3 is CASSLAAETGNTIYF. The CDR3 nucleotides read TGTGCCAGCAGCTTAGCGGCGGAAACTGGAAACACCATATATTTT.

The chain links TRBV28 to TRBJ1-4; D is unresolved. V dropped 1 base and J dropped 2 bases, with 11 bases sitting between them. CDR3 length equals 16 residues. Germline V lookup: CDR1 MDHEN, CDR2 SYDVKM. The CDR3 nucleotides read TGTGCCAGCAGTTTATTTGAGGGATCTACTAATGAAAAACTGTTTTTT. Its protein product is CASSLFEGSTNEKLFF.

This clone showed up just once. The chain has TRBV21-1 and TRBJ2-7; whether TRBD1, the table's D call, matches the DNA was not checked. TRBV21-1 is labeled a pseudogene. There are 15 residues in the CDR3. The CDR3: CASSKPDRANYEQYF. For the CDR3, the DNA is TGTGCCAGCAGCAAACCTGACAGAGCAAACTACGAGCAGTACTTC.

This clone came up a few times. The V and J genes are TRBV11-2 and TRBJ1-1, with D possibly matching TRBD1 (5 bases). Germline lookup yields CDR1 SGHAT and CDR2 FQNNGV. V lost 0 bases and J 1 base, leaving 21 bases between the germline ends. This CDR3 is 19 amino acids long. In DNA form, the CDR3 reads TGTGCCAGCAGCTTAGACCCCCTCCAGCGGGCGGGACGGAACACTGAAGCTTTCTTT. It translates to CASSLDPLQRAGRNTEAFF.

This clone appeared a single time. This rearrangement joins TRBV29-1 to TRBJ1-2, with D perhaps TRBD1 (6 bases). The CDR3 is 14 residues long. Germline V gene lookup returns CDR1 SQVTM and CDR2 ANQGSEA. The V and J ends lost 0 bases and 4 bases respectively, with 12 bases between them. DNA for the CDR3: TGCAGCGTTGAAGATCTAACAGGGCCCTATGGCTACACCTTC. It codes for CSVEDLTGPYGYTF.

Only a few counts were recorded for this clone. The chain has TRBV9 and TRBJ1-1, with a tentative D call TRBD1 (5 bases). The CDR3 extends over 14 amino acids. V was pared by 2 bases and J by 2 bases, with 10 bases between. The germline V gene has CDR1 SGDLS and CDR2 YYNGEE. The CDR3 loop reads CASSVGTLNTEAFF. DNA for the CDR3: TGTGCCAGCAGCGTTGGGACTCTTAACACTGAAGCTTTCTTT.

The CDR3 spells CASSLLGGQQEQYF. CDR3 DNA: TGTGCCAGCAGCTTATTGGGGGGACAGCAAGAGCAGTACTTC. The V call is TRBV7-3, the J call TRBJ2-7; D may be TRBD1 (7 bases). The CDR3 length is 14 residues. V lost 2 bases to trimming and J lost 7 bases, with 15 bases between them. Germline V gene data show CDR1 as SGHTA and CDR2 as FQGTGA.

The CDR3 nucleotides read TGTGCCAGTAGTATCTCCCACACCGGGGAGCTGTTTTTT. Translation gives CASSISHTGELFF. The chain recombines TRBV19 with TRBJ2-2; D is unclear. V lost 3 bases, J lost 3 bases, and 5 bases lay in between. The CDR3 extends over 13 amino acids. Germline CDR1 LNHDA, CDR2 SQIVND (reference sequence).

V usage is TRBV10-2 and J usage is TRBJ2-1; no clear D. Germline V gives CDR1 WSHSY, CDR2 SAAADI. Trimming took 3 bases from V and 0 from J, leaving 9 bases between them. The length of the CDR3 is 15 residues. This CDR3 reads CASSDPTSSYNEQFF. The CDR3 region has the DNA TGCGCCAGCAGTGATCCCACGAGCTCCTACAATGAGCAGTTCTTC.

This rearrangement joins TRBV7-9 to TRBJ1-2; the D gene is possibly TRBD1 (6 bases). CDR1 is SEHNR, CDR2 FQNEAQ, per germline (reference sequence). The CDR3 loop spans 13 amino acids. Trimming cost V 5 bases and J 8 bases, with 15 bases left between them. CDR3 DNA: TGTGCCAGCAGCCTTAACAGGGCGGAAGGCTACACCTTC. Its translation: CASSLNRAEGYTF.